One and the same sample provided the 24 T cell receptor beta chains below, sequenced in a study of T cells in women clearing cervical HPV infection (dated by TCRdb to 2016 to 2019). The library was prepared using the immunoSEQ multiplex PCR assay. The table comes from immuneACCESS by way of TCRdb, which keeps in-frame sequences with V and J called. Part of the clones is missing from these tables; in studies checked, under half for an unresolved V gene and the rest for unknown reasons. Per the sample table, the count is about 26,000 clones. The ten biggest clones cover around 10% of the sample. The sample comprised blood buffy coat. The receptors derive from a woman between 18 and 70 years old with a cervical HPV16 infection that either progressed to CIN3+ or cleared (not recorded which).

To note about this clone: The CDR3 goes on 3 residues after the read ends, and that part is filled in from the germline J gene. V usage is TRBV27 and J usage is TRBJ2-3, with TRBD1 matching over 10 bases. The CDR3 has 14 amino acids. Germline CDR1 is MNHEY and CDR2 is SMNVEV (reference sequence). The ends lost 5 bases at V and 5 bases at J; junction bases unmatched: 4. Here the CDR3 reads CASSPRTGGDTQYF. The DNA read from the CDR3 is TGTGCCAGCAGTCCGAGGACAGGGGGAGATACG.

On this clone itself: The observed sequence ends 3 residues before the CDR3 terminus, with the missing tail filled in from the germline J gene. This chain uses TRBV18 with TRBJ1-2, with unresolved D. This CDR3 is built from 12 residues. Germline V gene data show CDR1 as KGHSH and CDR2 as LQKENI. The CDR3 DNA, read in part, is TGTGCCAGCTCATCTCCCCCCTACGAC. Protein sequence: CASSSPPYD. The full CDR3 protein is CASSSPPYDYTF.

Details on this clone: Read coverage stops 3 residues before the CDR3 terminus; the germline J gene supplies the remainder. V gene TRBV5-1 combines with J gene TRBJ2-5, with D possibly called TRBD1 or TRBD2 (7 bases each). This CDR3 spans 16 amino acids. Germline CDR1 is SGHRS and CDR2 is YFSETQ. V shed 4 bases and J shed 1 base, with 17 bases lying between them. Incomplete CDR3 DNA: TGCGCCAGCAGCACTCAGGGAGGGACAGTCCAAGAGACC. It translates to CASSTQGGTVQET. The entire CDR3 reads CASSTQGGTVQETQYF.

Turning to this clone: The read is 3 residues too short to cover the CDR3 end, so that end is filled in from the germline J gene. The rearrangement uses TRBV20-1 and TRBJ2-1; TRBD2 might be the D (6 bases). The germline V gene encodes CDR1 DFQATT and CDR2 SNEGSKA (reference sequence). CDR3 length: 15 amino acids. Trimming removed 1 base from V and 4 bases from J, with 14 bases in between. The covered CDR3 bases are TGCAGTGCTAGAGCCTGGGCGGCGGGATACAATGAG. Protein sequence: CSARAWAAGYNE. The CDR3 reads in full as CSARAWAAGYNEQFF.

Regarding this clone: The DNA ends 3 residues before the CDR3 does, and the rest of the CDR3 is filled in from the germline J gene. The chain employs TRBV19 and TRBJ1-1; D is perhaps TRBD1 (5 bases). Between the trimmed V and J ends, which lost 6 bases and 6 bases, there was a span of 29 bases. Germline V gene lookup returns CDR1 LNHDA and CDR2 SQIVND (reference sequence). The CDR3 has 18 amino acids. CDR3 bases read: TGTGCCAGTAGACTCTCGAGGGGCCCCGGAAGTCCTGTCGCTGAA. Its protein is CASRLSRGPGSPVAE. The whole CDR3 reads CASRLSRGPGSPVAEAFF.

The CDR3 loop reads CASSFGQRYNEQFF. The sequenced CDR3 bases are TGTGCCAGTTCCTTTGGACAGAGATACAATGAG. The chain couples TRBV19 to TRBJ2-1, with D possibly being TRBD1 (6 bases). With the read ending 3 residues before the CDR3 end, the germline J gene is used to fill in that end. The CDR3 totals 14 residues. In germline, CDR1 is LNHDA, CDR2 SQIVND (reference sequence). Trimming removed 8 bases from V and 4 bases from J, with 15 bases in between.

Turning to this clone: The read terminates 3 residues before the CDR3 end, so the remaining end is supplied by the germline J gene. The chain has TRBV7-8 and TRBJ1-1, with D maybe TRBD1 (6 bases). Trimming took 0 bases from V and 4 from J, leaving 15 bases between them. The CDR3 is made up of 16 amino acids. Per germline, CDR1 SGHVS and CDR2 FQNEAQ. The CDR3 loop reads CASSLALTPGATEAFF. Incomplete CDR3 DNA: TGTGCCAGCAGCTTAGCGTTGACCCCAGGGGCCACTGAA.

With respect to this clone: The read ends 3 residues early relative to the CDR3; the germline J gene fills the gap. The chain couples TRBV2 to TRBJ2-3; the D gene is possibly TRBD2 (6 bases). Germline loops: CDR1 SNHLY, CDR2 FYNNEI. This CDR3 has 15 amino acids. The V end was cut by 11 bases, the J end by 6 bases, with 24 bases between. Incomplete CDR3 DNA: TGTGCCCCCCCCCGGACGGGTGTCCGGGGGGATACG. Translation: CAPPRTGVRGDT. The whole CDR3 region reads CAPPRTGVRGDTQYF.

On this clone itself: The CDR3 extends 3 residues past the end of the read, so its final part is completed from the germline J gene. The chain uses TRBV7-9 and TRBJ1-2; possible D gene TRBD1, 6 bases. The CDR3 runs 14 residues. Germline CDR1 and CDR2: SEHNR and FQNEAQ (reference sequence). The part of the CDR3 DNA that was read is TGTGCCAGCAGCTTTAACGGGGGGCTAGGCGAC. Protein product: CASSFNGGLGD. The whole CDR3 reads CASSFNGGLGDYTF. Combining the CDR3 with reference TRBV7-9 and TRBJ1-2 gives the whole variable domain DTGVSQNPRHKITKRGQNVTFRCDPISEHNRLYWYRQTLGQGPEFLTYFQNEAQLEKSRLLSDRFSAERPKGSFSTLEIQRTEQGDSAMYLCASSFNGGLGDYTFGSGTRLTVV.

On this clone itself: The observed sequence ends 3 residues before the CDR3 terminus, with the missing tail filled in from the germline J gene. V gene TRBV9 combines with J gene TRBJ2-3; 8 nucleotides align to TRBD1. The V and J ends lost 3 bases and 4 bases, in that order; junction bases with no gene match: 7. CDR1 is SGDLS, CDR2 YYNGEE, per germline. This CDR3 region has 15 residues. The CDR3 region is CASSANRGRADTQYF. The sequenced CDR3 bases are TGTGCCAGCAGCGCGAACAGGGGGAGAGCAGATACG. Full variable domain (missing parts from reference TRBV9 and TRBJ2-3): DSGVTQTPKHLITATGQRVTLRCSPRSGDLSVYWYQQSLDQGLQFLIQYYNGEERAKGNILERFSAQQFPDLHSELNLSSLELGDSALYFCASSANRGRADTQYFGPGTRLTVL.

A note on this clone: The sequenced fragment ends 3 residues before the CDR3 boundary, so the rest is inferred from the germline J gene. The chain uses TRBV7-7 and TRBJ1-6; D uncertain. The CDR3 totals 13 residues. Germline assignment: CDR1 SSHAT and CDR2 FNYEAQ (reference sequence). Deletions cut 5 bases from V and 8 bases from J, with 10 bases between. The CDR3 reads CASSMQADSPLHF. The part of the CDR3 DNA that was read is TGTGCCAGCAGCATGCAGGCCGATTCACCC.

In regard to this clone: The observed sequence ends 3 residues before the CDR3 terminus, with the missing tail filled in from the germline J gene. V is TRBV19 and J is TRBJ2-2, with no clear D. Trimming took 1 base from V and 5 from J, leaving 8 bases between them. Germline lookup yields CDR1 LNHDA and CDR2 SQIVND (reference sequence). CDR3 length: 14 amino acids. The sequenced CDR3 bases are TGTGCCAGTAGTATAGGGCCCCAAACCGGGGAG. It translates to CASSIGPQTGE. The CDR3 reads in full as CASSIGPQTGELFF.

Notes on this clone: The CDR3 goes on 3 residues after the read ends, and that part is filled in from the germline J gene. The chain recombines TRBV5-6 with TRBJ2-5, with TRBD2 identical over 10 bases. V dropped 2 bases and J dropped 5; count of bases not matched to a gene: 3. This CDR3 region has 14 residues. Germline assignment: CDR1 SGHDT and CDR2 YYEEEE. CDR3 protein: CASSFSGRLETQYF. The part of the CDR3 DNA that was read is TGTGCCAGCAGCTTTAGCGGGAGGCTTGAGACC.

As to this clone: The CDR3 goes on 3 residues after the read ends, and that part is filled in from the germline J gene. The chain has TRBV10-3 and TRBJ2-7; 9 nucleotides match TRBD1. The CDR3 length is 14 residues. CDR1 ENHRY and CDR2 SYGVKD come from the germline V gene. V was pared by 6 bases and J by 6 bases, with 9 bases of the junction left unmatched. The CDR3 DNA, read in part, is TGTGCCATCAGATCGACAGGGGGGATACTCGAG. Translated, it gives CAIRSTGGILE. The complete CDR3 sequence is CAIRSTGGILEQYF.

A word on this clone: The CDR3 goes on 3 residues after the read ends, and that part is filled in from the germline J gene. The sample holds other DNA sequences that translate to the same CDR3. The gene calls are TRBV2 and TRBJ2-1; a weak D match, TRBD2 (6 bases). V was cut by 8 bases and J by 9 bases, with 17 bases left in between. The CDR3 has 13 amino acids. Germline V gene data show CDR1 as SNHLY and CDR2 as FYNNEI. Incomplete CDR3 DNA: TGTGCCAGCGGATTGCAGGGACTGGGTGAG. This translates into CASGLQGLGE. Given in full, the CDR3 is CASGLQGLGEQFF.

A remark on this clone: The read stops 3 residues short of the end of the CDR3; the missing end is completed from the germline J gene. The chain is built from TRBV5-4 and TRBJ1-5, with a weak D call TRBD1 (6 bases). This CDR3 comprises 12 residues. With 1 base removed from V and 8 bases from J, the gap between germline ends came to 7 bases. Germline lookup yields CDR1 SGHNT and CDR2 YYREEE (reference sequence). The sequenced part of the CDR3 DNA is TGTGCCAGCAGCTTGAACAGGGAGCCC. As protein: CASSLNREP. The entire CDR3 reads CASSLNREPQHF.

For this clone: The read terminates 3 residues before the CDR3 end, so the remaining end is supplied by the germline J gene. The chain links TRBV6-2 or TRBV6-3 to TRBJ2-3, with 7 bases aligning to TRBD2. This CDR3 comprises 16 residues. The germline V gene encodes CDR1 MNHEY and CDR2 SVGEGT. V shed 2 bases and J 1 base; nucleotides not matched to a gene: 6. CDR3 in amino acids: CASSYPGLAGTDTQYF. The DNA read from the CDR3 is TGTGCCAGCAGTTACCCCGGGCTAGCGGGCACAGATACG.

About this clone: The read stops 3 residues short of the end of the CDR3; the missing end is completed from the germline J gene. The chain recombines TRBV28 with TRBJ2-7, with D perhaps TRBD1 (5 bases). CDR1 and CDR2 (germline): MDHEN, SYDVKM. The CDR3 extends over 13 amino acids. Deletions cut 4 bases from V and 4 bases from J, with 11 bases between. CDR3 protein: CASSSLDRYEQYF. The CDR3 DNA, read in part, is TGTGCCAGCAGTTCCCTCGACAGATACGAG.

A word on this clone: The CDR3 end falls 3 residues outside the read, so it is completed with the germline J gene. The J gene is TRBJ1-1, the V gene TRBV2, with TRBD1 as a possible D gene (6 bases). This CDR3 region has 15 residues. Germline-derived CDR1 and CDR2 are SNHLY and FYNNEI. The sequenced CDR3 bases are TGTGCCAGCAGTGAAGGAGGTAGAGCGGACAGCCGA. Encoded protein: CASSEGGRADSR. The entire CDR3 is CASSEGGRADSRAFF.

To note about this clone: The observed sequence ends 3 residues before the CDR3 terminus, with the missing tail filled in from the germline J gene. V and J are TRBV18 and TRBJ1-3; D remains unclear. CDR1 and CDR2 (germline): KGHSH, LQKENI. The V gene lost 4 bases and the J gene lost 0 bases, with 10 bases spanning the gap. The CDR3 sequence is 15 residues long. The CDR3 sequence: CASSRGSPSGNTIYF. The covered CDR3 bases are TGTGCCAGCTCACGAGGCAGTCCCTCTGGAAACACC. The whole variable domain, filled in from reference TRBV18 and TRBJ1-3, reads NAGVMQNPRHLVRRRGQEARLRCSPMKGHSHVYWYRQLPEEGLKFMVYLQKENIIDESGMPKERFSAEFPKEGPSILRIQQVVRGDSAAYFCASSRGSPSGNTIYFGEGSWLTVV.

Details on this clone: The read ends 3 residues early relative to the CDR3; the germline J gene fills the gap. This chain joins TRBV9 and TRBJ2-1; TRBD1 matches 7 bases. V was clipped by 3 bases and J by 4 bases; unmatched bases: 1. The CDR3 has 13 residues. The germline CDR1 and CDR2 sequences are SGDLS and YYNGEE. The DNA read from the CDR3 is TGTGCCAGCAGCGAGACAGGGTACAATGAG. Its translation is CASSETGYNE. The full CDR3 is CASSETGYNEQFF.

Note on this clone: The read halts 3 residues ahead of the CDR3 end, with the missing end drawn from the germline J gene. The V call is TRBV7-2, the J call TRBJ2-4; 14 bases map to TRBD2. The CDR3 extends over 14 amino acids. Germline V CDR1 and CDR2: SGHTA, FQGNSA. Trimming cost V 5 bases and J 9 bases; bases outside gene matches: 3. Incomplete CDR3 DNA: TGTGCCAGCAGCCCGGGACTAGCGGGAGTCATT. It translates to CASSPGLAGVI. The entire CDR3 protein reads CASSPGLAGVIQYF.

This chain's CDR3 is CASSRQGASSPLHF. CDR3 DNA, as far as it was read: TGTGCCAGTAGTCGACAGGGGGCCAGTTCACCC. V is TRBV19 and J is TRBJ1-6, with TRBD1 matching 10 bases. The read halts 3 residues ahead of the CDR3 end, with the missing end drawn from the germline J gene. Looked up from germline, CDR1 is LNHDA and CDR2 is SQIVND (reference sequence). V shed 5 bases, J shed 9 bases, and the junction held 4 bases outside the gene matches. The CDR3 contains 14 residues.

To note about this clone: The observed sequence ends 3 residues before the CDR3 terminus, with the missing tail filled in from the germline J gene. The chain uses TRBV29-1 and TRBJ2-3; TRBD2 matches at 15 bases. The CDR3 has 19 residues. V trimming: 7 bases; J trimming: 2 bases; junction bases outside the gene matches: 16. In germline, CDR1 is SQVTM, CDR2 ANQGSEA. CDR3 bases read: TGCAGCGCTGACGGGATGTGGGGACTAGCGGGGGGTAACACAGATACG. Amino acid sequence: CSADGMWGLAGGNTDT. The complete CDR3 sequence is CSADGMWGLAGGNTDTQYF.